This is a list of T cell receptor beta chains from one sample in a study of cytomegalovirus exposure and HLA in healthy donors. Produced via immunoSEQ multiplex PCR; TCRdb's table is partial and in-frame only. The sample carries 85,000 to 100,000 clones, 79% recorded once. Sequencing was carried out using PBMCs. The receptors derive from a woman between 35 and 50 years old in good health and CMV-seronegative. Both conserved end residues are part of each CDR3. Fields, in order: clone size, CDR3 length, V gene, J gene, D gene, CDR3 protein, CDR3 DNA. The D gene is left open where the match is weak. Part of the rows lack a size; the others show once, few, many or a class for expanded clones.

few	15	TRBV15	TRBJ2-1	TRBD1	CATSSGQGKNNEQFF	TGTGCCACCAGCAGTGGACAGGGCAAGAACAATGAGCAGTTCTTC
NA	16	TRBV30	TRBJ2-7	TRBD1	CAWSVRLQGQGYEQYF	TGTGCCTGGAGTGTACGGCTCCAGGGACAGGGCTACGAGCAGTACTTC
NA	14	TRBV28	TRBJ1-2	TRBD1	CASSWDSYNYGYTF	TGTGCCAGCAGTTGGGACAGCTATAACTATGGCTACACCTTC
NA	15	TRBV7-7	TRBJ1-4	NA	CASSFSGYGNEKLFF	TGTGCTAGCAGCTTCTCAGGGTACGGTAATGAAAAACTGTTTTTT
NA	14	TRBV27	TRBJ2-1	TRBD2	CASSVRLATNEQFF	TGTGCCAGCAGCGTTAGACTAGCTACCAATGAGCAGTTCTTC
NA	15	TRBV2	TRBJ1-3	NA	CASSPGPGGGNTIYF	TGTGCCAGCAGCCCGGGACCCGGAGGGGGAAACACCATATATTTT
NA	12	TRBV30	TRBJ1-1	NA	CAWSDGAGWAFF	TGTGCCTGGAGTGATGGGGCAGGGTGGGCTTTCTTT
few	15	TRBV4-3	TRBJ1-6	NA	CASSQDAGSNSPLHF	TGCGCCAGCAGCCAAGATGCAGGTTCTAATTCACCCCTCCACTTT
NA	16	TRBV28	TRBJ2-7	TRBD1	CASSSRPLTGGYEQYF	TGTGCCAGCAGTTCTAGACCATTAACAGGGGGCTACGAGCAGTACTTC
NA	17	TRBV7-2	TRBJ2-2	NA	CASSLALGGPNTGELFF	TGTGCCAGCAGCTTAGCGCTGGGGGGGCCGAACACCGGGGAGCTGTTTTTT
NA	13	TRBV11-2	TRBJ2-7	NA	CASSLGATREQYF	TGTGCCAGCAGCTTAGGGGCTACCCGAGAGCAGTACTTC
once	15	TRBV11-3	TRBJ2-5	TRBD2	CASSLEGLAGETQYF	TGTGCCAGCAGCCTAGAGGGACTAGCGGGCGAGACCCAGTACTTC
NA	15	TRBV14	TRBJ2-7	NA	CASSQGGAMGYEQYF	TGTGCCAGCAGCCAAGGCGGGGCAATGGGGTACGAGCAGTACTTC
NA	14	TRBV27	TRBJ2-3	NA	CASSPAGFTDTQYF	TGTGCCAGCAGCCCGGCGGGGTTCACAGATACGCAGTATTTT
few	15	TRBV6-1	TRBJ2-3	TRBD2	CASSATSGGADTQYF	TGTGCCAGCAGTGCGACTAGCGGGGGGGCAGATACGCAGTATTTT
NA	13	TRBV30	TRBJ1-5	NA	CAWSGDSNQPQHF	TGTGCCTGGAGTGGAGATAGCAATCAGCCCCAGCATTTT
NA	15	TRBV4-2	TRBJ2-2	TRBD2	CASGGVDLGTGELFF	TGTGCCAGCGGGGGGGTAGATCTTGGCACCGGGGAGCTGTTTTTT
NA	13	TRBV15	TRBJ1-1	NA	CATSTRGNTEAFF	TGTGCCACCAGCACCCGGGGGAACACTGAAGCTTTCTTT
NA	13	TRBV7-2	TRBJ1-2	NA	CASSPSRGYGYTF	TGTGCCAGCAGCCCCTCGAGGGGGTATGGCTACACCTTC
NA	13	TRBV19	TRBJ2-7	NA	CASSLTRSYEQYF	TGTGCCAGTAGCCTGACACGTTCCTACGAGCAGTACTTC
NA	14	TRBV7-3	TRBJ2-5	TRBD2	CASSLGTSQETQYF	TGTGCCAGCAGCTTAGGGACTAGCCAAGAGACCCAGTACTTC
NA	13	TRBV30	TRBJ1-1	NA	CAAIHRANTEAFF	TGTGCCGCTATTCACAGGGCTAACACTGAAGCTTTCTTT
NA	14	TRBV30	TRBJ1-2	NA	CAWSGYRVSDGYTF	TGTGCCTGGAGCGGGTACAGGGTCTCCGACGGCTACACCTTC
NA	12	TRBV29-1	TRBJ2-7	NA	CSVDSGVREQYF	TGCAGCGTTGATTCAGGGGTTCGCGAGCAGTACTTC
NA	15	TRBV4-1	TRBJ2-2	NA	CASSQVTGVAGELFF	TGCGCCAGCAGCCAAGTAACAGGAGTGGCCGGGGAGCTGTTTTTT
NA	16	TRBV5-8	TRBJ2-5	TRBD2	CASSHRGGQSKETQYF	TGTGCCAGCAGCCACCGGGGGGGCCAGAGTAAAGAGACCCAGTACTTC
NA	18	TRBV30	TRBJ2-1	TRBD2	CACQTRTSGGYSYNEQFF	TGTGCCTGTCAAACAAGGACTAGCGGGGGGTACTCCTACAATGAGCAGTTCTTC
NA	13	TRBV25-1	TRBJ1-1	TRBD1	CASSASDRGKAFF	TGTGCCAGCAGTGCCTCCGACAGGGGAAAGGCTTTCTTT
NA	15	TRBV9	TRBJ2-5	TRBD2	CASSPGLAGVETQYF	TGTGCCAGCAGCCCCGGACTAGCGGGGGTTGAGACCCAGTACTTC
NA	18	TRBV4-3	TRBJ2-3	TRBD2	CASSQGLSKLAGEDTQYF	TGCGCCAGCAGCCAAGGTCTATCAAAACTAGCGGGGGAGGATACGCAGTATTTT
NA	18	TRBV2	TRBJ2-5	TRBD2	CASSEAPGLAGGQETQYF	TGTGCCAGCAGTGAAGCTCCGGGACTAGCGGGGGGCCAAGAGACCCAGTACTTC
NA	14	TRBV19	TRBJ2-2	TRBD1	CASSSHRGTGELFF	TGTGCCAGTAGCAGTCACAGGGGTACCGGGGAGCTGTTTTTT
NA	19	TRBV5-7	TRBJ2-1	NA	CASSLVLGGAAPRENEQFF	TGTGCCAGCAGCTTGGTTTTGGGGGGGGCTGCCCCTCGGGAGAATGAGCAGTTCTTC
NA	18	TRBV4-1	TRBJ1-3	TRBD1	CASSQVGAATGSRNTIYF	TGCGCCAGCAGCCAAGTTGGGGCGGCGACAGGGAGTAGGAACACCATATATTTT
NA	17	TRBV28	TRBJ2-1	NA	CASSAPFRGGAYNEQFF	TGTGCCAGCAGTGCCCCCTTTAGGGGGGGAGCTTACAATGAGCAGTTCTTC
NA	14	TRBV5-1	TRBJ2-1	NA	CASSLAGVYSEQFF	TGCGCCAGCAGCTTGGCCGGGGTTTATAGTGAGCAGTTCTTC
few	15	TRBV5-6	TRBJ1-1	TRBD1	CASSLRSTGGGEAFF	TGTGCCAGCAGCTTGCGGTCCACAGGGGGGGGAGAGGCTTTCTTT
NA	15	TRBV2	TRBJ2-1	TRBD2	CASSATSGGAPEQFF	TGTGCCAGCAGTGCTACTAGCGGGGGGGCTCCTGAGCAGTTCTTC
NA	17	TRBV7-8	TRBJ2-7	TRBD2	CASSFSSGGYVSYEQYF	TGTGCCAGCAGCTTCTCTAGCGGGGGGTATGTCTCCTACGAGCAGTACTTC
NA	17	TRBV5-6	TRBJ2-2	TRBD2	CASSLGTSGWNTGELFF	TGTGCCAGCAGCCTAGGGACTAGCGGGTGGAACACCGGGGAGCTGTTTTTT
NA	15	TRBV25-1	TRBJ1-1	TRBD1	CASSAAGGADTEAFF	TGTGCCAGCAGTGCGGCAGGGGGCGCGGACACTGAAGCTTTCTTT
NA	15	TRBV4-1	TRBJ2-7	TRBD1	CASSQAPGQGWEQYF	TGCGCCAGCAGCCAAGCCCCGGGACAGGGGTGGGAGCAGTACTTC
NA	13	TRBV7-9	TRBJ1-1	NA	CAGHSQMNTEAFF	TGTGCCGGACACTCACAGATGAACACTGAAGCTTTCTTT
once	14	TRBV7-8	TRBJ2-1	TRBD1	CASSPMGQGNEQFF	TGTGCCAGCAGCCCCATGGGACAGGGGAATGAGCAGTTCTTC
NA	16	TRBV5-1	TRBJ2-5	NA	CASSLVVGGIQETQYF	TGCGCCAGCAGCTTGGTGGTCGGGGGTATACAAGAGACCCAGTACTTC
few	14	TRBV5-6	TRBJ2-7	TRBD1	CASSPGQYSYEQYF	TGTGCCAGCAGCCCGGGACAGTACTCCTACGAGCAGTACTTC
NA	14	TRBV7-2	TRBJ2-7	TRBD2	CASNPSGGGLEQYF	TGTGCCAGCAACCCCAGCGGGGGAGGTCTCGAGCAGTACTTC
NA	13	TRBV11-2	TRBJ2-1	NA	CASSSATRGEQFF	TGTGCCAGCAGCTCCGCGACTAGGGGCGAGCAGTTCTTC
NA	11	TRBV6-6	TRBJ2-7	TRBD1	CASGQGYEQYF	TGTGCCAGTGGACAGGGGTACGAGCAGTACTTC
NA	16	TRBV4-2	TRBJ1-1	TRBD1	CASSQVPGQGSTEAFF	TGTGCCAGCAGCCAAGTCCCGGGACAGGGATCCACTGAAGCTTTCTTT
NA	12	TRBV29-1	TRBJ2-5	TRBD2	CSVETSGGPQYF	TGCAGCGTTGAGACTAGCGGGGGGCCCCAGTACTTC
NA	16	TRBV13	TRBJ1-1	NA	CASSLFFATLNTEAFF	TGTGCCAGCAGCTTATTTTTCGCGACATTGAACACTGAAGCTTTCTTT
NA	15	TRBV2	TRBJ1-6	NA	CASSAREFPYSPLHF	TGTGCCAGCAGCGCCCGGGAGTTTCCCTATTCACCCCTCCACTTT